This entry features one T cell receptor beta chain sequence. Antigen unknown. Repeated repertoire sampling spanned the course of chemoradiotherapy. This record belongs to a study of chemoradiotherapy in HPV16-positive cancers. Clones were sequenced by immunoSEQ multiplex PCR, and TCRdb holds only the in-frame ones, with some missing. The sample holds 9,500 to 15,000 clones, roughly 63% seen once. General study findings and limits: For HPV16-positive patients, expanding HPV-responsive T cells associated with longer recurrence-free survival. Only two HPV16-positive patients supplied the functional HPV-specificity definition. Candidate HPV-specific clones and E7-related TCR motifs grew in tumor during treatment.

The CDR3 has 12 residues. CDR1 and CDR2 from the germline V gene are SGHKS and YYEKEE (reference sequence). The V and J ends lost 1 base and 3 bases respectively, with 5 bases between them. The receptor's source is a human donor with HPV-associated anogenital cancer. This sample was obtained from a patient who underwent chemoradiotherapy. The rearrangement joins TRBV5-5 to TRBJ2-7; D not certain. In DNA, the CDR3 is TGTGCCAGCAGCTTGTTCGGCTACGAGCAGTACTTC. This gives the protein CASSLFGYEQYF.